This is a list of T cell receptor beta chains from one sample in a study of T cell responses to AZD1222 COVID-19 vaccine. Assay: immunoSEQ multiplex PCR; the TCRdb copy retains only in-frame clones and omits some. The profile shows 120,000 or so clones, 80% to 90% of them singletons. The specimen was peripheral blood, collected 28 days after the second AZD1222 dose. All receptors derive from an adult who received the AZD1222 COVID-19 vaccine. Each CDR3 is given with its conserved first and last residue. The order of the fields is D gene, clone size, V gene, J gene, CDR3 DNA, CDR3 protein. A D gene is named only where the DNA matches it firmly. Expanded clones get a size class; other rows say once, few or many, or leave the size out.

NA	NA	TRBV7-6	TRBJ2-7	TGTGCCAGCAGCTTACAAGTCATCTCCTACGAGCAGTACTTC	CASSLQVISYEQYF
TRBD1	few	TRBV19	TRBJ1-1	TGTGCCAGTAGTATTGGGGACAGTGAAGCTTTCTTT	CASSIGDSEAFF
NA	NA	TRBV7-9	TRBJ2-7	TGTGCCAGCGCCAGGGTTACCCACGAGCAGTACTTC	CASARVTHEQYF
NA	NA	TRBV12-3/TRBV12-4	TRBJ2-1	TGTGCCAGCAGTCAGCGTGGTGAAGGTCAGTTCTTC	CASSQRGEGQFF
TRBD1	NA	TRBV3-1/TRBV3-2	TRBJ1-1	TGTGCCAGCAGCCCGCGACAGGGGAGAGGGGACACTGAAGCTTTCTTT	CASSPRQGRGDTEAFF
TRBD2	NA	TRBV9	TRBJ2-1	TGTGCCAGCAGCGTAGTGGGTAGCGGGTCGCCTTACAATGAGCAGTTCTTC	CASSVVGSGSPYNEQFF
NA	few	TRBV18	TRBJ2-7	TGTGCCAGCTCACCAGAACGCTACGAGCAGTACTTC	CASSPERYEQYF
TRBD1	NA	TRBV5-4	TRBJ2-7	TGTGCCAGCAGCAAAGGACAGGGGTTGTTCTACGAGCAGTACTTC	CASSKGQGLFYEQYF
TRBD2	NA	TRBV6-2/TRBV6-3	TRBJ2-2	TGTGCCAGCAGTGACCCGGGACTAGCGGGGGGCCTCGCGAACACCGGGGAGCTGTTTTTT	CASSDPGLAGGLANTGELFF
TRBD1	NA	TRBV28	TRBJ2-3	TGTGCCAGCAGTTTGACAGGGAAGCCCACAGATACGCAGTATTTT	CASSLTGKPTDTQYF
TRBD2	NA	TRBV27	TRBJ2-1	TGTGCCAGCAGTTTATCCCCTAGCGGGAGGATTGAGCAGTTCTTC	CASSLSPSGRIEQFF
NA	NA	TRBV7-9	TRBJ1-4	TGTGCCAGCAGGGCGCGTGCAACTAATGAAAAACTGTTTTTT	CASRARATNEKLFF
NA	NA	TRBV30	TRBJ1-6	TGTGCCTCAATCGACGGGCCAGGCAATTCACCCCTCCACTTT	CASIDGPGNSPLHF
TRBD2	NA	TRBV7-2	TRBJ2-1	TGTGCCAGCGTCCCGGGACTAGCGTGGAATGAGCAGTTCTTC	CASVPGLAWNEQFF
NA	NA	TRBV29-1	TRBJ1-1	TGCAGCCCAATACGACCGGGGCAGAAAAGCTATAGAGAAGCTTTCTTT	CSPIRPGQKSYREAFF
TRBD1	NA	TRBV7-9	TRBJ2-7	TGTGCCAGCAGCCAGACAGGGGACGAGCAGTACTTC	CASSQTGDEQYF
NA	NA	TRBV11-2	TRBJ2-3	TGTGCCAGCAGCCCCGACTGGACGGCAGATACGCAGTATTTT	CASSPDWTADTQYF
NA	NA	TRBV28	TRBJ2-1	TGTGCCAGCAGCTACTACAATGAGCAGTTCTTC	CASSYYNEQFF
NA	once	TRBV25-1	TRBJ1-2	TGTGCCAGCATGGGGGGCGCCGGCTATGGCTACACCTTC	CASMGGAGYGYTF
TRBD1	NA	TRBV7-9	TRBJ1-2	TGTGCCAGCAGCGAACCGGGACAGGGTTCCCTGTATGGCTACACCTTC	CASSEPGQGSLYGYTF
TRBD1	NA	TRBV27	TRBJ1-2	TGTGCCAGCAGTTTATCCCTCGGACAGGGAACTAACTATGGCTACACCTTC	CASSLSLGQGTNYGYTF
TRBD1	once	TRBV19	TRBJ1-1	TGTGCCAGTAGTATAGCCAGGGGGATCACTGAAGCTTTCTTT	CASSIARGITEAFF
NA	NA	TRBV6-5	TRBJ1-4	TGTGCCAGCAGTCCCACAGCTACTAATGAAAAACTGTTTTTT	CASSPTATNEKLFF
TRBD1	NA	TRBV25-1	TRBJ1-2	TGTGCCAGCAGTGAATTAGGTAAAGACAGGGCTGAGCTTGGCTACACCTTC	CASSELGKDRAELGYTF
NA	NA	TRBV5-1	TRBJ1-5	TGCGCCAGCAGCTTGGGGGATGGCAATCAGCCCCAGCATTTT	CASSLGDGNQPQHF
NA	NA	TRBV21-1	TRBJ1-5	TGTGCCAGCAGCAAAGCTGAAGGGTATAGCAATCAGCCCCAGCATTTT	CASSKAEGYSNQPQHF
TRBD1	NA	TRBV5-1	TRBJ1-2	TGCGCCAGCAGCCCTGGACAGGGAAGGGAAGGCTACACCTTC	CASSPGQGREGYTF
NA	NA	TRBV27	TRBJ2-3	TGTGCCAGCAGTCCCAGCACAGATACGCAGTATTTT	CASSPSTDTQYF